A single sample gave rise to the 24 T cell receptor beta chains below, sequenced in a study of PD-1 blockade in classical Hodgkin lymphoma. Data came from immunoSEQ multiplex PCR; TCRdb stores just in-frame clones and leaves some out. The table lists approximately 89,000 clones, approximately 80% of them singletons, with 9.5% to 15% in the top ten. Each patient experienced a relapse that followed autologous stem cell transplantation, and brentuximab vedotin exposure varied. The sample consisted of peripheral blood mononuclear cells (PBMCs), taken at baseline. The receptors shown here come from a human donor with classical Hodgkin lymphoma.

The rearrangement joins TRBV7-7 to TRBJ2-5; TRBD2 might be the D (5 bases). Trimming removed 5 bases from V and 5 bases from J, with 15 bases in between. Germline assignment: CDR1 SSHAT and CDR2 FNYEAQ (reference sequence). CDR3 length: 14 residues. CDR3 amino acids: CASSRSGPDETQYF. The CDR3 DNA reads TGTGCCAGCAGCCGAAGCGGACCGGACGAGACCCAGTACTTC.

The CDR3 nucleotides read TGTGCCAGCAGCTTAACGTCTGGAGCGGGAGGCGAGCAGTACTTC. Residues: CASSLTSGAGGEQYF. The chain joins TRBV11-2 to TRBJ2-7; 9 nucleotides align to TRBD2. CDR1 is SGHAT, CDR2 FQNNGV, per germline. The CDR3 is 15 amino acids. Unmatched junction bases numbered 8, after V lost 2 bases and J lost 6 bases.

V is TRBV23-1 and J is TRBJ2-7; TRBD2 is a possible D gene (5 bases). TRBV23-1 is an ORF for which the function is uncertain. The V and J ends lost 5 bases and 3 bases respectively, with 11 bases between them. The CDR3 extends over 13 amino acids. CDR3 in amino acids: CASSWRVRYEQYF. Written as DNA, the CDR3 is TGCGCCAGCAGTTGGCGGGTACGCTACGAGCAGTACTTC.

The sample holds one count of this clone. The V and J genes are TRBV19 and TRBJ1-2; D is uncertain. V was trimmed by 3 bases and J by 8 bases, leaving 13 bases between them. Germline-derived CDR1 and CDR2 are LNHDA and SQIVND (reference sequence). CDR3 length equals 13 residues. CDR3 in amino acids: CASSIAQQYGYTF. CDR3 in DNA: TGTGCCAGTAGTATTGCCCAGCAGTACGGCTACACCTTC.

In this sample, this clone turned up a few times. The sample carries other DNA sequences with the same CDR3. The chain combines TRBV30 with TRBJ1-1; D gene uncertain. V lost 1 base to trimming and J lost 5 bases, with 8 bases between them. The CDR3 runs to 12 residues. Germline lookup yields CDR1 GTSNPN and CDR2 SVGIG (reference sequence). The CDR3 here is CAWSGGTTEAFF. CDR3 bases: TGTGCCTGGAGTGGGGGTACAACTGAAGCTTTCTTT.

V is TRBV28 and J is TRBJ2-7; 7 positions agree with TRBD1. The CDR3 loop spans 14 amino acids. Germline lookup yields CDR1 MDHEN and CDR2 SYDVKM. The J segment lost 2 bases and the V segment lost 3 bases, leaving 4 bases of the junction unmatched. CDR3 sequence: CASSLTGPPYEQYF. DNA of the CDR3: TGTGCCAGCAGTTTGACAGGGCCCCCCTACGAGCAGTACTTC.

This sequence joins TRBV5-1 and TRBJ2-1; 10 positions agree with TRBD2. The CDR3 sequence is 16 residues long. V was clipped by 3 bases and J by 5 bases; unmatched bases: 8. Germline V gene data show CDR1 as SGHRS and CDR2 as YFSETQ. This CDR3 reads CASSWNIAGGDNEQFF. Written as DNA, the CDR3 is TGCGCCAGCAGCTGGAATATAGCGGGAGGAGACAATGAGCAGTTCTTC.

The genes are TRBV18 and TRBJ2-5; no clear D gene. The V gene's germline CDR1 is KGHSH and CDR2 LQKENI. V lost 3 bases and J lost 1, with 3 bases in between. The CDR3 is 12 residues long. The CDR3, as DNA: TGTGCCAGCTCACCTCGCCAAGAGACCCAGTACTTC. It encodes CASSPRQETQYF.

The chain carries TRBV10-3 and TRBJ1-1, with 9 bases that match TRBD1. V shed 2 bases and J 1 base; nucleotides not matched to a gene: 2. The CDR3 is made up of 15 amino acids. Germline V gene data show CDR1 as ENHRY and CDR2 as SYGVKD. In nucleotides, the CDR3 is TGTGCCATCAGTGAGACAGGGGGCTGGAACACTGAAGCTTTCTTT. This sequence encodes CAISETGGWNTEAFF.

The chain combines TRBV5-1 with TRBJ2-1, with D possibly matching TRBD2 (5 bases). V was shortened by 2 bases and J by 6 bases, with 9 bases between the two germline ends. This CDR3 has 13 residues. The germline gives CDR1 SGHRS, CDR2 YFSETQ. The CDR3 DNA is TGCGCCAGCAGCTTTGAAGGGAGCAATGAGCAGTTCTTC. This encodes CASSFEGSNEQFF.

J is TRBJ2-7 and V is TRBV5-1; 12 nucleotides agree with TRBD2. The trim removed 3 bases at V and 3 bases at J, leaving 7 bases unmatched. Germline V gene data show CDR1 as SGHRS and CDR2 as YFSETQ. The CDR3 length is 16 residues. Written as DNA, the CDR3 is TGCGCCAGCAGCTCCGGGACTAGCGGGCCCCACTACGAGCAGTACTTC. Translated: CASSSGTSGPHYEQYF.

This clone appeared a few times. The chain joins TRBV5-1 to TRBJ2-2, with 11 nucleotides matching TRBD1. The V segment lost 3 bases and the J segment 6 bases; nucleotides outside the gene matches: 7. The CDR3 has 16 residues. Germline lookup yields CDR1 SGHRS and CDR2 YFSETQ. For the CDR3, the DNA is TGCGCCAGCAGCTGGACAGGGGGCGCTTCCCCCGGGGAGCTGTTTTTT. Its protein product is CASSWTGGASPGELFF.

This clone has just one count. This chain links TRBV7-2 with TRBJ2-5, with 9 positions matching TRBD2. The J call may be mistaken, given a closer DNA end match to TRBJ2-7. The CDR3 spans 15 residues. Germline V lookup: CDR1 SGHTA, CDR2 FQGNSA. CDR3 amino acids: CASSLGAGGPYEQYF. The DNA of the CDR3 is TGTGCCAGCAGCTTAGGAGCGGGAGGCCCCTACGAGCAGTACTTC.

This clone has only one observation. The gene calls are TRBV7-9 and TRBJ2-1; D is unclear. Germline CDR1 SEHNR, CDR2 FQNEAQ (reference sequence). CDR3 size: 13 residues. V lost 0 bases to trimming and J lost 6 bases, with 6 bases between them. The CDR3 loop is CASSLAAVNEQFF. The CDR3 DNA sequence: TGTGCCAGCAGCTTAGCGGCCGTCAATGAGCAGTTCTTC.

This clone was counted a few times. CDR3 DNA: TGTGCCAGCAGCTTAGAGACTTTTGGGGAGCAGTACTTC. Translating it yields CASSLETFGEQYF. V usage is TRBV11-1 and J usage is TRBJ2-7; no reliable D call. Per germline, CDR1 SGHAT and CDR2 FQDESV (reference sequence). CDR3 length equals 13 residues. Trimming shortened V by 1 base and J by 7 bases, and 11 bases separated the two germline ends.

The V gene is TRBV12-2, the J gene TRBJ1-2. TRBV12-2 is a pseudogene locus. CDR3 length equals 14 residues. The chain's CDR3 is CASRSTATNYGYTF. DNA of the CDR3: TGTGCAAGTCGGAGCACAGCGACTAACTATGGCTACACCTTC.

The genes are TRBV10-3 and TRBJ2-6, with D perhaps TRBD2 (6 bases). The V gene's germline CDR1 is ENHRY and CDR2 SYGVKD. This CDR3 region has 16 residues. Trimming cost V 0 bases and J 2 bases, with 8 bases left between them. CDR3 sequence (DNA): TGTGCCATCAGTGAGTCAGGAGGGGCTGGGGCCAACGTCCTGACTTTC. Its protein product is CAISESGGAGANVLTF.

The chain uses TRBV15 and TRBJ1-2; D is possibly TRBD1 (5 bases). CDR1 is LNHNV, CDR2 YYDKDF, per germline (reference sequence). The CDR3 is made up of 15 amino acids. With 1 base removed from V and 4 bases from J, the gap between germline ends came to 13 bases. In nucleotides, the CDR3 is TGTGCCACCAGCAGAGTTAGGGGAGGGAGCTATGGCTACACCTTC. It codes for CATSRVRGGSYGYTF.

The CDR3 DNA reads as TGTGCCAGCAGTTTTTTCAGGGGGGTGGATAGCAATCAGCCCCAGCATTTT. This gives the protein CASSFFRGVDSNQPQHF. The chain has TRBV28 and TRBJ1-5, with 7 nucleotides matching TRBD1. CDR3 length equals 17 residues. V dropped 3 bases and J dropped 0; count of bases not matched to a gene: 8. The V gene's germline CDR1 is MDHEN and CDR2 SYDVKM.

The V gene is TRBV18, the J gene TRBJ1-2; 10 nucleotides line up with TRBD1. Looked up from germline, CDR1 is KGHSH and CDR2 is LQKENI. J lost 3 bases, V lost 6 bases, and 7 bases had no gene match. This CDR3 contains 15 residues. CDR3 sequence (DNA): TGTGCCAGCTCTCGACAGGGGGCCCTCGACTATGGCTACACCTTC. Translation: CASSRQGALDYGYTF.

The chain uses TRBV5-1 and TRBJ1-1, with 8 bases matching TRBD1. Germline CDR1 reads SGHRS; CDR2 reads YFSETQ. With 4 bases clipped from V and 3 bases from J, the junction kept 2 bases outside the gene matches. The CDR3 extends over 13 amino acids. The CDR3 nucleotides are TGCGCCAGCAGCGTCAGGGGGCACACTGAAGCTTTCTTT. Its protein product is CASSVRGHTEAFF.

This clone was seen only once. The genes are TRBV7-9 and TRBJ1-4; a weak D match, TRBD1 (6 bases). V lost 2 bases, J lost 4 bases, and 11 bases lay in between. Germline V gives CDR1 SEHNR, CDR2 FQNEAQ (reference sequence). The length of the CDR3 is 15 residues. DNA of the CDR3: TGTGCCAGCAGCTTACCAGGGGCCCGTAATGAAAAACTGTTTTTT. This codes for CASSLPGARNEKLFF.

The rearrangement uses TRBV29-1 and TRBJ2-1; D is possibly TRBD2 (7 bases). CDR1 and CDR2 (germline): SQVTM, ANQGSEA. The CDR3 is made up of 16 amino acids. Trimming took off 8 bases at V and 0 bases at J, with 20 bases between the two ends. The CDR3 loop reads CSYVDRGGSSYNEQFF. DNA for the CDR3: TGCAGCTACGTCGATAGGGGGGGGAGCTCCTACAATGAGCAGTTCTTC.

The V and J genes are TRBV2 and TRBJ2-6; 9 bases agree with TRBD1. Germline CDR1 is SNHLY and CDR2 is FYNNEI. V shed 3 bases, J shed 0 bases, and the junction held 6 bases outside the gene matches. The CDR3 sequence is 18 residues long. Here the CDR3 reads CASSERTGALSGANVLTF. CDR3 DNA sequence: TGTGCCAGCAGTGAGAGGACAGGGGCCCTCTCTGGGGCCAACGTCCTGACTTTC.